Following are 17 T cell receptor beta chains from one sample sequenced in a study of blood T cells in healthy people across ages. Alongside a J-beta primer mix, a sample-barcoded 5' primer served in a second PCR lasting roughly 7 to 12 cycles. TCRdb fed the 5' RACE reads into MiXCR, producing one record per CDR3 protein. The sample has about 760,000 distinct CDR3 sequences, about 56% seen once; the top ten hold about a quarter. The sequenced sample was blood. These receptors were obtained from a man between 40 and 49 years old in good health.

The chain joins TRBV28 to TRBJ2-2; 9 nucleotides match TRBD2. Germline V gives CDR1 MDHEN, CDR2 SYDVKM. This CDR3 is 16 amino acids long. V lost 1 base to trimming and J lost 6 bases; unmatched junction nucleotides: 6. The CDR3 region has the DNA TGTGCCAGCAGTTTATCGTACAGCGGGAGGTCCGGGGAGCTGTTTTTT. Translating it yields CASSLSYSGRSGELFF.

This clonotype was observed a single time. The chain links TRBV29-1 to TRBJ1-6; no definite D call. CDR1 is SQVTM, CDR2 ANQGSEA, per germline. The V and J ends lost 4 bases and 7 bases respectively, with 11 bases between them. This CDR3 region has 13 residues. The DNA for the CDR3 is TGCAGCGTTGTCGTAACGTCAAATTCACCCCTCCACTTT. Amino acids: CSVVVTSNSPLHF.

The chain joins TRBV2 to TRBJ2-3; 7 bases map to TRBD1. The junction had 3 bases not matched to a gene; V was cut back by 5 bases and J by 10 bases. Germline CDR1 and CDR2: SNHLY and FYNNEI. The CDR3 is made up of 11 amino acids. CDR3 sequence reads: CASSQGVAQYF. The CDR3 region has the DNA TGTGCCAGCAGTCAGGGGGTTGCGCAGTATTTT.

The chain uses TRBV12-3 or TRBV12-4 and TRBJ2-6; TRBD1 matches 8 bases. The CDR3 consists of 18 residues. J lost 0 bases, V lost 4 bases, and 8 bases had no gene match. The CDR3: CASSSRGQGYSGANVLTF. The CDR3 DNA follows: TGTGCCAGCAGTTCCCGAGGACAGGGATACTCTGGGGCCAACGTCCTGACTTTC.

The V gene is TRBV5-1, the J gene TRBJ2-5; D gene ambiguous. Germline V gene data show CDR1 as SGHRS and CDR2 as YFSETQ. V dropped 1 base and J dropped 3 bases, with 10 bases sitting between them. CDR3 length equals 14 residues. The CDR3 sequence is CASSLFGSKETQYF. CDR3 bases: TGCGCCAGCAGCTTGTTTGGGTCCAAAGAGACCCAGTACTTC.

This clonotype was detected a few times. This rearrangement joins TRBV21-1 to TRBJ2-7; TRBD1 was called by the table and not checked on the DNA. TRBV21-1 is given as a pseudogene. The CDR3 has 18 amino acids. The chain's CDR3 is CASSKWDRVLTRRFEQYF. CDR3 in DNA: TGTGCCAGCAGCAAGTGGGACAGGGTTCTGACTCGCCGGTTCGAGCAGTACTTC.

This clonotype was observed a handful of times. V usage is TRBV18 and J usage is TRBJ2-6; TRBD1 agrees at 7 bases. The V segment lost 3 bases and the J segment 2 bases; nucleotides outside the gene matches: 7. There are 17 residues in the CDR3. Germline CDR1 and CDR2: KGHSH and LQKENI. The CDR3 here is CASSPNRQGAGANVLTF. The CDR3, as DNA: TGTGCCAGCTCACCCAATCGACAGGGAGCTGGGGCCAACGTCCTGACTTTC.

The rearrangement joins TRBV4-2 to TRBJ2-1; 11 bases match TRBD2. The V and J ends lost 0 bases and 3 bases, in that order; junction bases with no gene match: 10. Germline CDR1 LGHNA, CDR2 YNFKEQ. This CDR3 is 19 amino acids long. CDR3 sequence (DNA): TGTGCCAGCAGCCAAGAGACCCTCCGGCTAGCGGGGGGCTACAATGAGCAGTTCTTC. Protein: CASSQETLRLAGGYNEQFF.

This clonotype was observed many times. This chain connects TRBV11-2 to TRBJ2-3; TRBD1 matches 9 bases. The CDR3 spans 13 residues. The trim removed 3 bases at V and 6 bases at J, leaving 1 base unmatched. The germline V gene has CDR1 SGHAT and CDR2 FQNNGV. Written as DNA, the CDR3 is TGTGCCAGCAGCTTCGGACAGGGGGATACGCAGTATTTT. Residues: CASSFGQGDTQYF.

The chain recombines TRBV29-1 with TRBJ1-1, with D perhaps TRBD1 (5 bases). The germline V and J ends were trimmed by 7 bases and 5 bases, with 17 bases remaining between them. CDR1 and CDR2 (germline): SQVTM, ANQGSEA. The CDR3 is 13 residues long. CDR3 loop: CSGTRGTRTEAFF. In nucleotides, the CDR3 is TGCAGCGGTACACGGGGGACGAGGACTGAAGCTTTCTTT.

The rearrangement links TRBV29-1 to TRBJ2-7; no clear D. The CDR3 is 11 residues long. CDR1 is SQVTM and CDR2 is ANQGSEA in the germline V gene. Between the trimmed V and J ends, which lost 4 bases and 6 bases, there was a span of 10 bases. The CDR3 coding sequence is TGCAGCGTTGTGGTGGGAACCGAGCAGTACTTC. Amino acids: CSVVVGTEQYF.

The chain uses TRBV29-1 and TRBJ2-3; a weak D match, TRBD1 (5 bases). This CDR3 is built from 14 residues. Trimming stripped 7 bases from V and 0 bases from J, with 14 bases between. Germline assignment: CDR1 SQVTM and CDR2 ANQGSEA. CDR3 DNA: TGCAGCGCCGGGTTAGGGGCCAGCACAGATACGCAGTATTTT. It yields the protein CSAGLGASTDTQYF.

The rearrangement links TRBV12-3 or TRBV12-4 to TRBJ2-5, with TRBD2 matching 8 bases. V shed 6 bases, J shed 4 bases, and the junction held 13 bases outside the gene matches. The CDR3 contains 16 residues. This CDR3 reads CASSRHGGALVETQYF. The CDR3 coding sequence is TGTGCCAGCAGCCGGCACGGGGGGGCCTTGGTAGAGACCCAGTACTTC.

This clonotype has just a few counts. The CDR3 DNA reads as TGTGCCAGCAGTTTTCGCGGGGACAGGGGGTCTAGAACTACCTACAATGAGCAGTTCTTC. Its protein product is CASSFRGDRGSRTTYNEQFF. The chain has TRBV27 and TRBJ2-1; 11 bases match TRBD1. The V gene end was trimmed by 3 bases and the J gene end by 2 bases; junction bases not matched to a gene: 15. There are 20 residues in the CDR3. CDR1 and CDR2 from the germline V gene are MNHEY and SMNVEV (reference sequence).

This clonotype was observed a handful of times. The CDR3 DNA sequence: TGCAGCGTTGTTCAGGGTTTCGTTTCGGCACCCGCGCAGTATTTT. Amino acids: CSVVQGFVSAPAQYF. The rearrangement joins TRBV29-1 to TRBJ2-3; D perhaps matches TRBD1 (5 bases). The CDR3 runs 15 residues. Germline loops: CDR1 SQVTM, CDR2 ANQGSEA. V was shortened by 4 bases and J by 10 bases, with 24 bases between the two germline ends.

This clonotype came up a few times. The chain carries TRBV28 and TRBJ2-7, with unresolved D. The CDR3 is 10 amino acids. Germline CDR1 MDHEN, CDR2 SYDVKM. V was pared by 3 bases and J by 7 bases, with 4 bases between. The CDR3 loop reads CASSFREQYF. In DNA form, the CDR3 reads TGTGCCAGCAGTTTCCGGGAGCAGTACTTC.

This clonotype occurred once. The rearrangement uses TRBV18 and TRBJ2-3, with TRBD2 matching 13 bases. This CDR3 spans 18 amino acids. The germline V gene has CDR1 KGHSH and CDR2 LQKENI. J was trimmed by 2 bases and V by 3 bases; bases with no gene match: 8. The CDR3 protein is CASSPGLAGVSFTDTQYF. The CDR3 coding sequence is TGTGCCAGCTCACCCGGACTAGCGGGAGTGTCTTTCACAGATACGCAGTATTTT.